Each of the 9 T cell receptor beta chains below was sequenced from the same sample in a study of shared clonotypes between healthy human individuals. Sequencing was performed with immunoSEQ multiplex PCR; in TCRdb, only in-frame clones are kept and a portion is missing. The sample includes about 1 million clones, approximately 76% of them seen just once. The sequencing input was memory CD4+ T cells sorted from blood. Subset specified: CD45RA-negative fraction. Receptor source: a man younger than 35 in good health.

This chain joins TRBV9 and TRBJ2-7; 9 bases align to TRBD2. Germline V gene lookup returns CDR1 SGDLS and CDR2 YYNGEE. V gave up 4 bases and J gave up 6 bases; unmatched junction bases: 8. The CDR3 length is 14 residues. The CDR3 sequence: CASSLGTSSGEQYF. The CDR3 DNA reads TGTGCCAGCAGCCTAGGGACTAGCAGCGGCGAGCAGTACTTC.

The chain has TRBV4-3 and TRBJ1-5, with a possible D match to TRBD1 (6 bases). Per the germline V gene, CDR1 is LGHNA and CDR2 is YSLEER. Trimming took 1 base from V and 3 from J, leaving 10 bases between them. This CDR3 contains 15 residues. CDR3 protein: CASSQAHRANQPQHF. CDR3 sequence (DNA): TGCGCCAGCAGCCAAGCCCACAGGGCCAATCAGCCCCAGCATTTT.

This clone was observed a few times. The gene calls are TRBV30 and TRBJ1-4; possible D gene TRBD1, 6 bases. Trimming left V 1 base short and J 3 bases short, with 9 bases between. There are 14 residues in the CDR3. CDR1 is GTSNPN and CDR2 is SVGIG in the germline V gene (reference sequence). CDR3 sequence: CAWSAGVPNEKLFF. As DNA, the CDR3 is TGTGCCTGGAGTGCAGGGGTTCCTAATGAAAAACTGTTTTTT.

V gene TRBV5-5 combines with J gene TRBJ2-5, with D possibly matching TRBD2 (5 bases). The CDR3 has 16 residues. V lost 0 bases and J 2 bases, leaving 14 bases between the germline ends. Germline CDR1 reads SGHKS; CDR2 reads YYEKEE (reference sequence). CDR3 sequence: CASSLATGKAQETQYF. DNA of the CDR3: TGTGCCAGCAGCTTGGCTACGGGGAAGGCGCAAGAGACCCAGTACTTC. Filled out from reference TRBV5-5 and TRBJ2-5, the complete variable domain reads DAGVTQSPTHLIKTRGQQVTLRCSPISGHKSVSWYQQVLGQGPQFIFQYYEKEERGRGNFPDRFSARQFPNYSSELNVNALLLGDSALYLCASSLATGKAQETQYFGPGTRLLVL.

The chain joins TRBV6-5 to TRBJ2-3; D gene uncertain. The CDR3 totals 14 residues. Germline V gives CDR1 MNHEY, CDR2 SVGAGI. V lost 4 bases and J lost 0, with 8 bases in between. Here the CDR3 DNA reads TGTGCCAGCAGTTCTGACATTAGCACAGATACGCAGTATTTT. It specifies CASSSDISTDTQYF.

This rearrangement joins TRBV5-1 to TRBJ2-2; weak D call: TRBD1 (6 bases). Germline CDR1 is SGHRS and CDR2 is YFSETQ. Trimming cost V 7 bases and J 7 bases, with 14 bases left between them. This CDR3 comprises 13 residues. Written as DNA, the CDR3 is TGCGCCAGCCAAAAGGGGGTTGGCGGGGAGCTGTTTTTT. Protein product: CASQKGVGGELFF.

V gene TRBV7-3 combines with J gene TRBJ1-1; D not resolved. The V gene lost 6 bases and the J gene lost 1 base, with 12 bases spanning the gap. This CDR3 is 14 amino acids long. Germline CDR1 is SGHTA and CDR2 is FQGTGA. The CDR3 loop is CASRPDNQNTEAFF. The CDR3 DNA follows: TGTGCCAGCAGACCAGACAACCAGAACACTGAAGCTTTCTTT.

Points on this clone: Within the sample, other DNA sequences also encode this same CDR3. This chain links TRBV5-4 with TRBJ2-1; D tentatively reads TRBD1 or TRBD2 (5 bases each). There are 16 residues in the CDR3. The V gene's germline CDR1 is SGHNT and CDR2 YYREEE (reference sequence). The V gene lost 1 base and the J gene lost 0 bases, with 11 bases spanning the gap. In nucleotides, the CDR3 is TGTGCCAGCAGCTTGCCGGGGCTAGCCTCCTACAATGAGCAGTTCTTC. It encodes CASSLPGLASYNEQFF.

J is TRBJ2-3 and V is TRBV5-1; D remains ambiguous. Germline V lookup: CDR1 SGHRS, CDR2 YFSETQ. The CDR3 runs to 11 residues. The V and J ends lost 7 bases and 7 bases respectively, with 10 bases between them. The CDR3 region is CASSDSYTQYF. The CDR3 nucleotides read TGCGCCAGCTCCGATTCATATACGCAGTATTTT. The variable domain in full, with the rest retrieved from reference TRBV5-1 and TRBJ2-3, is KAGVTQTPRYLIKTRGQQVTLSCSPISGHRSVSWYQQTPGQGLQFLFEYFSETQRNKGNFPGRFSGRQFSNSRSEMNVSTLELGDSALYLCASSDSYTQYFGPGTRLTVL.